Listed below are T cell receptor beta chains from one sample, sequenced in a study of spatial heterogeneity in lung cancer. TCRdb passed the 5' RACE reads through MiXCR, listing each CDR3 protein once. This table has around 45,000 distinct CDR3 sequences, roughly 20% appearing once. The source was PBMCs, collected at follow-up. These receptors originate from a female donor with early-stage non-small cell lung cancer. CDR3s include the opening cysteine and the closing phenylalanine or tryptophan. The order of the fields is D gene, clone size, J gene, V gene, CDR3 protein, CDR3 DNA. D genes are given only for firm matches. Only part of the rows carry a size: once, few, many, or a class if the clone is expanded.

-,few,TRBJ1-2,TRBV30,CAWSVGGYGYTF,TGTGCCTGGAGTGTTGGTGGATATGGCTACACCTTC
-,-,TRBJ1-1,TRBV20-1,CSARLRVNTEAFF,TGCAGTGCTAGGCTTCGGGTGAACACTGAAGCTTTCTTT
-,-,TRBJ1-1,TRBV25-1,CASGSGEYTEAFF,TGTGCCAGCGGGTCAGGGGAGTACACTGAAGCTTTCTTT
-,many,TRBJ1-5,TRBV19,CASSMGVGSNQPQHF,TGTGCCAGTAGTATGGGAGTGGGTAGCAATCAGCCCCAGCATTTT
TRBD2,-,TRBJ2-4,TRBV2,CASSEGTRWYIQYF,TGTGCCAGCAGTGAGGGGACTAGGTGGTACATTCAGTACTTC
-,-,TRBJ1-1,TRBV20-1,CSASFTPGNTEAFF,TGCAGTGCTAGCTTCACCCCAGGGAACACTGAAGCTTTCTTT
-,few,TRBJ1-2,TRBV7-3,CASSLLGGSIFYGYTF,TGTGCCAGCAGCTTACTTGGGGGGAGCATCTTCTATGGCTACACCTTC
-,-,TRBJ2-3,TRBV15,CATSYSTGDYTQYF,TGTGCCACCAGCTATTCAACTGGGGATTATACGCAGTATTTT
TRBD2,-,TRBJ2-1,TRBV7-9,CASGGRDNEQFF,TGTGCCAGCGGCGGGAGAGACAATGAGCAGTTCTTC
-,few,TRBJ1-1,TRBV11-2,CASSPWTIAFF,TGTGCCAGCAGCCCCTGGACGATTGCTTTCTTT
-,-,TRBJ2-3,TRBV10-3,CAISEATDTQYF,TGTGCCATCAGTGAGGCGACAGATACGCAGTATTTT
TRBD1,few,TRBJ1-1,TRBV18,CASSPDRAHTEAFF,TGTGCCAGCTCACCCGACAGGGCGCACACTGAAGCTTTCTTT
TRBD2,medium-sized,TRBJ2-1,TRBV29-1,CSDGTSGGYEQFF,TGCAGCGATGGGACTAGCGGGGGTTATGAGCAGTTCTTC
-,many,TRBJ2-1,TRBV12-3/TRBV12-4,CASSFGGNEQFF,TGTGCCAGCTCATTCGGTGGCAATGAGCAGTTCTTC
TRBD2,many,TRBJ2-7,TRBV28,CASSTTGTSGVYEQYF,TGTGCCAGCAGCACCACAGGGACTAGCGGGGTTTACGAGCAGTACTTC
TRBD1,few,TRBJ1-1,TRBV7-9,CASTTGTGVEAFF,TGTGCCAGCACCACCGGGACAGGGGTTGAAGCTTTCTTT
-,-,TRBJ2-5,TRBV6-5,CASSYLVNQETQYF,TGTGCCAGCAGTTACCTGGTGAACCAAGAGACCCAGTACTTC
-,few,TRBJ2-5,TRBV20-1,CSAALRVVLGETQYF,TGCAGTGCCGCACTCAGGGTGGTATTGGGAGAGACCCAGTACTTC
TRBD2,-,TRBJ2-5,TRBV9,CASSVAGLGAETQYF,TGTGCCAGCAGCGTAGCTGGACTAGGGGCAGAGACCCAGTACTTC
-,few,TRBJ1-5,TRBV27,CASSLSAGDSNQPQHF,TGTGCCAGCAGTTTATCCGCAGGAGATAGCAATCAGCCCCAGCATTTT
-,many,TRBJ2-6,TRBV7-9,CASSLRGSGANVLTF,TGTGCCAGCAGCTTAAGGGGGTCTGGGGCCAACGTCCTGACTTTC
TRBD1,many,TRBJ1-2,TRBV4-2,CASSQALSDRLGYTF,TGTGCCAGCAGCCAAGCACTTTCGGACAGGCTTGGCTACACCTTC
-,-,TRBJ1-2,TRBV29-1,CSVGGGYGYTF,TGCAGCGTTGGGGGGGGCTATGGCTACACCTTC
TRBD2,few,TRBJ2-1,TRBV7-2,CASSPMGTSGEQFF,TGTGCCAGCAGCCCCATGGGGACTAGCGGGGAGCAGTTCTTC
TRBD1,-,TRBJ1-1,TRBV7-3,CASSSFEGAQTEAFF,TGTGCCAGCAGCTCGTTTGAGGGGGCGCAAACTGAAGCTTTCTTT
-,few,TRBJ1-2,TRBV28,CASRGPAGGFNYTF,TGTGCCAGCAGAGGACCGGCGGGGGGCTTTAACTACACCTTC
-,-,TRBJ1-5,TRBV7-2,CASSLHNAQPQHF,TGTGCCAGCAGCTTACACAATGCCCAGCCCCAGCATTTT
-,-,TRBJ1-1,TRBV6-5,CASSRENTEAFF,TGTGCCAGCAGCAGGGAGAACACTGAAGCTTTCTTT
-,-,TRBJ2-2,TRBV4-2,CASSQDWISLNTGELFF,TGTGCCAGCAGCCAAGATTGGATAAGTTTAAACACCGGGGAGCTGTTTTTT
TRBD2,many,TRBJ2-1,TRBV6-5,CASSGTSFYNEQFF,TGTGCCAGCAGTGGGACTAGTTTCTACAATGAGCAGTTCTTC
-,few,TRBJ1-1,TRBV21-1,CASRPLFRDGTEAFF,TGTGCCAGCAGACCCTTATTCAGGGATGGCACTGAAGCTTTCTTT
TRBD1,many,TRBJ1-4,TRBV7-9,CASSPQGLGEKLFF,TGTGCCAGCAGCCCACAGGGGTTGGGTGAAAAACTGTTTTTT
TRBD1,many,TRBJ2-2,TRBV5-1,CASMGQGSTGELFF,TGCGCCAGCATGGGACAGGGGAGCACCGGGGAGCTGTTTTTT
-,-,TRBJ2-2,TRBV10-3,CAISRTGELFF,TGTGCCATCAGTCGTACCGGGGAGCTGTTTTTT
-,-,TRBJ2-1,TRBV6-5,CASSSTGAWNEQFF,TGTGCCAGCAGCTCAACGGGGGCCTGGAATGAGCAGTTCTTC
-,many,TRBJ1-5,TRBV19,CASREVQGGLVSNQPQHF,TGTGCCAGTAGAGAGGTACAGGGAGGTTTGGTGAGCAATCAGCCCCAGCATTTT
-,many,TRBJ1-1,TRBV28,CASSLTGESGGGVTEAFF,TGTGCCAGCAGTTTAACTGGAGAGTCGGGTGGAGGGGTCACTGAAGCTTTCTTT
-,few,TRBJ2-7,TRBV7-3,CASSPGLGSSYEQYF,TGTGCCAGCAGCCCGGGACTTGGAAGCTCCTACGAGCAGTACTTC
TRBD1,-,TRBJ1-2,TRBV19,CASSTRQGVDYGYTF,TGTGCCAGTAGTACCAGACAGGGTGTGGACTATGGCTACACCTTC
-,-,TRBJ1-3,TRBV18,CASSYGTSAAENTIYF,TGTGCCAGCTCATATGGGACATCCGCCGCTGAAAACACCATATATTTT
TRBD2,-,TRBJ2-1,TRBV14,CASSQVGGGLYNEQFF,TGTGCCAGCAGCCAAGTTGGCGGGGGGCTCTACAATGAGCAGTTCTTC
-,-,TRBJ1-2,TRBV18,CASSQDQPVLSAGYTF,TGTGCCAGCTCACAAGATCAACCAGTCTTATCGGCGGGCTACACCTTC
-,few,TRBJ1-4,TRBV4-1,CASSQQLYRVATNEKLFF,TGCGCCAGCAGCCAACAACTTTACAGGGTTGCAACTAATGAAAAACTGTTTTTT
TRBD1,-,TRBJ1-1,TRBV25-1,CASGKQGGTEAFF,TGTGCCAGCGGGAAACAGGGGGGCACTGAAGCTTTCTTT
-,-,TRBJ1-2,TRBV5-1,CASSSLGQWDYGYTF,TGCGCCAGCAGCTCTCTTGGACAGTGGGACTATGGCTACACCTTC
-,many,TRBJ2-2,TRBV6-4,CASSVRDTGELFF,TGTGCCAGCAGTGTACGGGACACCGGGGAGCTGTTTTTT
-,once,TRBJ1-1,TRBV29-1,CSVADPESGAFF,TGCAGCGTCGCGGACCCAGAGTCGGGAGCTTTCTTT
-,few,TRBJ1-2,TRBV5-1,CASSLGMGAGTF,TGCGCCAGCAGCTTAGGAATGGGTGCGGGCACCTTC